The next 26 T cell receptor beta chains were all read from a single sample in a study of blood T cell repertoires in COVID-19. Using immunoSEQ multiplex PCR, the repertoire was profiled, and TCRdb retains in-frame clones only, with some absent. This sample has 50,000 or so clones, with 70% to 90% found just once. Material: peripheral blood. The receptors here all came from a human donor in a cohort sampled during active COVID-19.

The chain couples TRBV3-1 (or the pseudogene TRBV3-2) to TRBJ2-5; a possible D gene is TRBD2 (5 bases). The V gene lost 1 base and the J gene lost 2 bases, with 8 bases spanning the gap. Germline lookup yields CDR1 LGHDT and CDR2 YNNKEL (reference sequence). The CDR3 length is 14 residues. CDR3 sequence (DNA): TGTGCCAGCAGCCAAGCTCCGGGGCAAGAGACCCAGTACTTC. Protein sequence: CASSQAPGQETQYF.

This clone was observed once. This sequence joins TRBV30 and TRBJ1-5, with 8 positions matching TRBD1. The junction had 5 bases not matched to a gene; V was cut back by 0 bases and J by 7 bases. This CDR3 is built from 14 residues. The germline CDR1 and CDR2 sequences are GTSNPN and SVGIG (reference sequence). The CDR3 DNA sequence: TGTGCCTGGAGTGTCACAGGGGGAGGCCAGCCCCAGCATTTT. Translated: CAWSVTGGGQPQHF.

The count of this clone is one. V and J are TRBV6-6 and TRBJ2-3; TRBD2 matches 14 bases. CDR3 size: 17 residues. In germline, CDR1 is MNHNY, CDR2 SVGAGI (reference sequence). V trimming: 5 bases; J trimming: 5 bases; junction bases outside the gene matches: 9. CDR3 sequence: CASSPPGTSGSIDTQYF. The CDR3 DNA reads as TGTGCCAGCAGTCCTCCCGGGACTAGCGGGAGTATAGATACGCAGTATTTT.

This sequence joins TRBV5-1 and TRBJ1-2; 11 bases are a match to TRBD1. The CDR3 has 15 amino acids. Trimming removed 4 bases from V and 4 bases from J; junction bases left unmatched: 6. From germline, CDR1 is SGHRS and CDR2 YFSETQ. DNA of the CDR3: TGCGCCAGCAGCGAGGGGACAGGGGGAGGCTATGGCTACACCTTC. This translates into CASSEGTGGGYGYTF.

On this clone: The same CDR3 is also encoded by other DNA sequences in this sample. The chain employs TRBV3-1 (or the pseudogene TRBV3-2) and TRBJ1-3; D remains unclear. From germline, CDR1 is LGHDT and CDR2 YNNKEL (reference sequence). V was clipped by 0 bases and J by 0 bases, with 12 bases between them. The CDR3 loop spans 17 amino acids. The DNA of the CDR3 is TGTGCCAGCAGCCAAGATCGCGGAGGAGTCTCTGGAAACACCATATATTTT. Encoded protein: CASSQDRGGVSGNTIYF.

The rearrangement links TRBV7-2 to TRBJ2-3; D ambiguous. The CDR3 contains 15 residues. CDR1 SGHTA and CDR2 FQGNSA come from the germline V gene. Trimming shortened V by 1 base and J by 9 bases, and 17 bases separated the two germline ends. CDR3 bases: TGTGCCAGCAGCTTAGATGTGGGTGGGCAAAAAACGCAGTATTTT. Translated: CASSLDVGGQKTQYF.

DNA for the CDR3: TGCGCCAGCGGCAAAAGCGGGGGAACAGATACGCAGTATTTT. Amino acids: CASGKSGGTDTQYF. J is TRBJ2-3 and V is TRBV5-1; 8 bases align to TRBD2. The CDR3 runs 14 residues. Germline loops: CDR1 SGHRS, CDR2 YFSETQ. V was pared by 7 bases and J by 3 bases, with 7 bases of the junction left unmatched.

DNA of the CDR3: TGTGCCAGCAGTGAAGTAACCCCCTCAGCTAACTATGGCTACACCTTC. Encoded protein: CASSEVTPSANYGYTF. The gene calls are TRBV6-1 and TRBJ1-2; D unclear. With 1 base removed from V and 0 bases from J, the gap between germline ends came to 12 bases. The CDR3 runs 16 residues. Germline loops: CDR1 MNHNS, CDR2 SASEGT.

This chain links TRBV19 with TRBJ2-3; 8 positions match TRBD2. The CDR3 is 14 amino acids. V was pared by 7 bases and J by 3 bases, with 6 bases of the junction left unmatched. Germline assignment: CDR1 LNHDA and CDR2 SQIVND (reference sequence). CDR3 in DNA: TGTGCCAGTAAGGGCGGGAGGATTACAGATACGCAGTATTTT. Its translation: CASKGGRITDTQYF. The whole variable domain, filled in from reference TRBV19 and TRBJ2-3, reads DGGITQSPKYLFRKEGQNVTLSCEQNLNHDAMYWYRQDPGQGLRLIYYSQIVNDFQKGDIAEGYSVSREKKESFPLTVTSAQKNPTAFYLCASKGGRITDTQYFGPGTRLTVL.

The CDR3 is CASSLGAETSYEQYF. CDR3 in DNA: TGTGCCAGCAGCTTAGGGGCAGAGACCTCCTACGAGCAGTACTTC. The chain couples TRBV7-8 to TRBJ2-7, with no clear D. The V end lost 1 base, the J end lost 0 bases, and 10 bases lay between the germline ends. CDR1 is SGHVS, CDR2 FQNEAQ, per germline. The CDR3 is 15 residues long.

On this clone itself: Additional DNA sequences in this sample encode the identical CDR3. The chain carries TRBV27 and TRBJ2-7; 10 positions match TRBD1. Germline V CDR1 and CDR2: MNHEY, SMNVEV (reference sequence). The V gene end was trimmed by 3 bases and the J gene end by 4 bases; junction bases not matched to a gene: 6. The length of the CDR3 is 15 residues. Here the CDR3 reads CASSFRQGAGYEQYF. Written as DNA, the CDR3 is TGTGCCAGCAGTTTTCGACAGGGGGCTGGTTACGAGCAGTACTTC.

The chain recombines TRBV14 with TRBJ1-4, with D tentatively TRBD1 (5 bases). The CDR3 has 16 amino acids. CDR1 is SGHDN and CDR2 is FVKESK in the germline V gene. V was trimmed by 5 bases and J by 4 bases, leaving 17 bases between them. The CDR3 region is CASSTVVGGVNEKLFF. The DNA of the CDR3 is TGTGCCAGCAGCACAGTGGTCGGGGGTGTTAATGAAAAACTGTTTTTT.

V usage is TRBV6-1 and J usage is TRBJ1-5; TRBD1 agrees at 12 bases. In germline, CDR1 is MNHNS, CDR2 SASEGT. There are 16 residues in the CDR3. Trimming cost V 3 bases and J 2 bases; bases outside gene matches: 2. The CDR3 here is CASSDRDRGRNQPQHF. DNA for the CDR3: TGTGCCAGCAGTGACCGGGACAGGGGGCGCAATCAGCCCCAGCATTTT.

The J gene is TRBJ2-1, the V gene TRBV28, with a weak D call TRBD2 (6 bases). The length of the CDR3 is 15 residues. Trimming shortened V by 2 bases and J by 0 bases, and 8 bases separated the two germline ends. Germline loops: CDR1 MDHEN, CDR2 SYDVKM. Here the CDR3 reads CASSLGRSSYNEQFF. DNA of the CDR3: TGTGCCAGCAGTTTAGGGAGGAGCTCCTACAATGAGCAGTTCTTC.

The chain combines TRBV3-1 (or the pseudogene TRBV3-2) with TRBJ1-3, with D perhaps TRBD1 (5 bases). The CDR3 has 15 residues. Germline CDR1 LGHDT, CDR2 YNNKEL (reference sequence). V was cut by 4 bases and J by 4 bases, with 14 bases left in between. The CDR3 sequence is CASSLAPGLGNTIYF. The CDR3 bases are TGTGCCAGCAGCCTTGCTCCGGGACTCGGAAACACCATATATTTT.

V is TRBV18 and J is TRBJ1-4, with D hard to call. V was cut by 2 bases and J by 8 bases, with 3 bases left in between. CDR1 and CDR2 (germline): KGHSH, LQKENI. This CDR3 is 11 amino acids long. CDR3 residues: CASSPGEKLFF. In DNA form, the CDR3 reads TGTGCCAGCTCACCAGGCGAAAAACTGTTTTTT.

CDR3 coding DNA: TGTGCCACCAGTGATTTGGGGACTAGCGGGAGGAACACCGGGGAGCTGTTTTTT. Encoded protein: CATSDLGTSGRNTGELFF. The chain couples TRBV24-1 to TRBJ2-2, with 14 bases fitting TRBD2. There are 18 residues in the CDR3. Germline values: CDR1 KGHDR, CDR2 SFDVKD. Trimming took 0 bases from V and 1 from J; bases not matched to a gene: 0.

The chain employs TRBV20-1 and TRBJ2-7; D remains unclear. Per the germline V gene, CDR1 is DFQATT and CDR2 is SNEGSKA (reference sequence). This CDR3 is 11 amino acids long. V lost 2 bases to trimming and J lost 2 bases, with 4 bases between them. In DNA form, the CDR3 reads TGCAGTGCTAGACAAACCTACGAGCAGTACTTC. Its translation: CSARQTYEQYF.

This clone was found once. The CDR3 coding sequence is TGTGCCAGCAGCCACGGACTCCGCACCGGGGAGCTGTTTTTT. Amino acid sequence: CASSHGLRTGELFF. The chain recombines TRBV14 with TRBJ2-2; perhaps TRBD2 as D (5 bases). Germline V gives CDR1 SGHDN, CDR2 FVKESK. V lost 3 bases and J lost 4, with 9 bases in between. CDR3 length equals 14 residues.

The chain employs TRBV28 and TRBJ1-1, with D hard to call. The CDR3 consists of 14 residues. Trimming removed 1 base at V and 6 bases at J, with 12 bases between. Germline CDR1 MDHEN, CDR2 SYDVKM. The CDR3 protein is CASSLSPARPEAFF. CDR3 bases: TGTGCCAGCAGTTTATCCCCAGCGCGTCCTGAAGCTTTCTTT.

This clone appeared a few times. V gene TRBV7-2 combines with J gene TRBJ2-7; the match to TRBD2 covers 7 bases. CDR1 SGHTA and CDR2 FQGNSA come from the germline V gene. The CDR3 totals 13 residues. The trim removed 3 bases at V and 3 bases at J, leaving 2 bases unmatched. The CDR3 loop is CASSLGEGYEQYV. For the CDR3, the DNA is TGTGCCAGCAGCTTGGGGGAGGGCTACGAGCAGTACGTC.

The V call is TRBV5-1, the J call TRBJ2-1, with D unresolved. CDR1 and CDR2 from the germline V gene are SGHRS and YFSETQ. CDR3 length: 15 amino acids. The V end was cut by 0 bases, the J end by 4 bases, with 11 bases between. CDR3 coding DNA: TGCGCCAGCAGCTTGGACGGAGCTTCTTACAATGAGCAGTTCTTC. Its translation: CASSLDGASYNEQFF.

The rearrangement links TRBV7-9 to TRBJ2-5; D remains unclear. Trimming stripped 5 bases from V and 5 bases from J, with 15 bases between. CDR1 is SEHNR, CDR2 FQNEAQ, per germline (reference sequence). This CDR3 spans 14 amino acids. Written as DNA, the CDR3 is TGTGCCAGCAGCCCTAGTTCGGGTCGGGAGACCCAGTACTTC. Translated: CASSPSSGRETQYF.

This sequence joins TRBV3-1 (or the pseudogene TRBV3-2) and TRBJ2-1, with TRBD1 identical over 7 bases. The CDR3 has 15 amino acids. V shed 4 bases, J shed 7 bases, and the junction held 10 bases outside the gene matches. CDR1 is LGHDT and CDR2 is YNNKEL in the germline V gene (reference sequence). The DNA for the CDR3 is TGTGCCAGCAGCCGACAGGGTTATGCGATAAATGAGCAGTTCTTC. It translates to CASSRQGYAINEQFF.

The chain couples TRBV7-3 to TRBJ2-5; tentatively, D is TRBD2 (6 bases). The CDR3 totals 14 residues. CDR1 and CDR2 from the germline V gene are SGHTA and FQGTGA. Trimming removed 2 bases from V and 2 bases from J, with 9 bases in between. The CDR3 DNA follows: TGTGCCAGCAGCTTAGCGGGGCGACAAGAGACCCAGTACTTC. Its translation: CASSLAGRQETQYF.

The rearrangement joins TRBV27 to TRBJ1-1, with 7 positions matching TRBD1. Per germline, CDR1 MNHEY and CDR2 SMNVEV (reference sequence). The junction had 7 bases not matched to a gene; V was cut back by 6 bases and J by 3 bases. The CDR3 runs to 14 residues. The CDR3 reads CASRGDSMYTEAFF. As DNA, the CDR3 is TGTGCCAGCAGGGGGGACAGTATGTACACTGAAGCTTTCTTT.